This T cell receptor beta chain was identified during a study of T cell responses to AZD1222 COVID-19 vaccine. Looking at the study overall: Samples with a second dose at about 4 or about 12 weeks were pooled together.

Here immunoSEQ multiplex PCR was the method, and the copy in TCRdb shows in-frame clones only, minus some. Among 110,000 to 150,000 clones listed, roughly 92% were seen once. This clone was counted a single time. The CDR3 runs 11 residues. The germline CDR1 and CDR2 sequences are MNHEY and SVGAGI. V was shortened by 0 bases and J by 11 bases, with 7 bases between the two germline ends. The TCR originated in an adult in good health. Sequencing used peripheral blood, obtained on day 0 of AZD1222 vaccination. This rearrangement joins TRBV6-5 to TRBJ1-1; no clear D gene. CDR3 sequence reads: CASSYSGKAFF. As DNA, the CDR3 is TGTGCCAGCAGTTACTCTGGGAAGGCTTTCTTT.